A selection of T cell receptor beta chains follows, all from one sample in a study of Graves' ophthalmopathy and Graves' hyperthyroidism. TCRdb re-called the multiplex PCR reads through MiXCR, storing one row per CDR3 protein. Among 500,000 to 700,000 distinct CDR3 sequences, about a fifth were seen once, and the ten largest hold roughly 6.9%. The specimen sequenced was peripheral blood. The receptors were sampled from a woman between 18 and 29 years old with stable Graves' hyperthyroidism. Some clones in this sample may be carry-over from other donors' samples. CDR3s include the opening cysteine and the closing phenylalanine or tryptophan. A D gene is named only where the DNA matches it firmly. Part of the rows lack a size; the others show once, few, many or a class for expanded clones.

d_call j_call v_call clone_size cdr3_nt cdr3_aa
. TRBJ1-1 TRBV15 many TGTGCCACCAGCAGACTGGACGGGAGTGGGGACACTGAAGCTTTCTTT CATSRLDGSGDTEAFF
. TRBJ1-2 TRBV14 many TGTGCCAGCAGCCAACGCGAGGGTGGCTACACCTTC CASSQREGGYTF
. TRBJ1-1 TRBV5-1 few TGCGCCAGCAGCCTACAGTTCTCAAACACTGAAGCTTTCTTT CASSLQFSNTEAFF
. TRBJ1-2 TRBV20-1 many TGCAGTGCTAGAGATGCGATTCAAGGAAATAACTATGGCTACACCTTC CSARDAIQGNNYGYTF
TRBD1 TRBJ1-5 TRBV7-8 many TGTGCCAGCAGCTTAAGACAGGGGGGTCAGCCCCAGCATTTT CASSLRQGGQPQHF
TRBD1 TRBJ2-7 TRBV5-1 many TGCGCCACCAACAGGGACAGCGGCGGCGAGCAGTACTTC CATNRDSGGEQYF
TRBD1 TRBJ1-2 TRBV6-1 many TGTGCCAGCAGTCGAATACAGGGGCAGTTCTATGGCTACACCTTC CASSRIQGQFYGYTF
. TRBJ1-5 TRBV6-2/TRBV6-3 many TGTGCCAGCAGTCAATGGGATAGCAATCAGCCCCAGCATTTT CASSQWDSNQPQHF
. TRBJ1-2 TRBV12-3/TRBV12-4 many TGTGCCAGCAGTTTAATGAGAATGTCTAACTATGGCTACACCTTC CASSLMRMSNYGYTF
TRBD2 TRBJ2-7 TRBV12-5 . TGTGCTAGTGGTTTGGCCCCGGGGGGCGAGCAGTACTTC CASGLAPGGEQYF
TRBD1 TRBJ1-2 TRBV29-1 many TGCAGCGTTGAAGATCGTACAGGGGGCTATGGCTACACCTTC CSVEDRTGGYGYTF
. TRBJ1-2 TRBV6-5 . TGTGCCAGCAGTTACTCGGACGCTAACTATGGCTACACCTTC CASSYSDANYGYTF
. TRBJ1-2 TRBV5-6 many TGTGCCAGCAGCCTGACAGTTACTGGCTACACCTTC CASSLTVTGYTF
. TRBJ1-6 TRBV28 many TGTGCCATCTTGGGGCGGTGGGGTTCACCCCTCCACTTT CAILGRWGSPLHF
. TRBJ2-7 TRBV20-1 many TGCAGTGCTAGAGGGCCAGCGGTGGGGAGGGAGCAGTACTTC CSARGPAVGREQYF